This T cell receptor (beta chain) was retrieved from a study of beta chain features in type 1 diabetes. The study, taken as a whole, reports: Naive, central memory and Treg TCRB repertoires appeared more alike in patients than in healthy donors.

A word on this clone: Its antigen is not identified.

Every isolated RNA sample was fully reverse transcribed, so sequencing captured expressed TCRB transcripts. Assay used: immunoSEQ multiplex PCR; TCRdb lists only in-frame clones, some missing. The sample holds under 250,000 clones, 25% to 35% seen once. The clonotype originates from a man in his thirties or forties in good health. The sample taken for sequencing was central memory CD4+ T cells from blood.

The CDR3 sequence: CAWAEGAGYNEQFF. The CDR3 DNA follows: TGTGCCTGGGCTGAGGGGGCTGGTTACAATGAGCAGTTCTTC. The rearrangement joins TRBV30 to TRBJ2-1; 7 bases match TRBD1. The germline gives CDR1 GTSNPN, CDR2 SVGIG (reference sequence). CDR3 length: 14 residues. The ends lost 5 bases at V and 4 bases at J; junction bases unmatched: 8.